This T cell receptor (beta chain) comes out of a study of cytomegalovirus exposure and HLA in healthy donors. Study-wide context: Later, an analysis reported that the 130 or so validation repertoires had used the same platform as the approximately 720 first-cohort repertoires. Study findings and constraints: In vitro, a few CMV-associated chains proved specific for CMV antigens. Subsequent analysis found a tendency for first-cohort TCR clusters to co-occur within the roughly 130 validation repertoires.

With 7 bases removed from V and 4 bases from J, the gap between germline ends came to 17 bases. Per the germline V gene, CDR1 is SNHLY and CDR2 is FYNNEI. The CDR3 totals 15 residues. This clone was seen a handful of times. Its antigen remains unidentified. Produced via immunoSEQ multiplex PCR; TCRdb's table is partial and in-frame only. The sample yields roughly 200,000 clones, roughly three quarters seen once. The sequence derives from a woman aged 25-40 years in good health and CMV-seronegative. The genes are TRBV2 and TRBJ1-5; tentative D call: TRBD1 (5 bases). The sequenced sample was PBMCs. The CDR3: CASTREVVGNQPQHF. CDR3 sequence (DNA): TGTGCCAGCACCAGGGAGGTGGTAGGGAATCAGCCCCAGCATTTT.